This T cell receptor beta chain was profiled in a study of OX40 agonist ivuxolimab in advanced cancers. Findings and limits, study-wide: In general, CD8+ T cells held more expanded clones than CD4+ did, on average. Among the least clonally expanded were partial responders at 0.1-3.0 mg/kg.

TCRdb's table, derived via immunoSEQ multiplex PCR, lists solely in-frame clones and lacks some. The sample consists of roughly 42,000 clones, around 87% of them appearing once. CDR3 length equals 16 residues. The V and J ends lost 1 base and 2 bases respectively, with 15 bases between them. In germline, CDR1 is SGHAT, CDR2 FQNNGV. With regard to this clone: Its antigen is undetermined.

This receptor was identified in an adult with an advanced solid tumor such as melanoma, head and neck, liver or kidney cancer. The chain recombines TRBV11-2 with TRBJ2-7; possible D gene TRBD2, 5 bases. Material: CD4+ or CD8+ T cells sorted from blood, obtained in a trial of the OX40 agonist ivuxolimab. CDR3 DNA sequence: TGTGCCAGCAGCTTAGTGGGCATCGGGGTTCCCTACGAGCAGTACTTC. Translated, it gives CASSLVGIGVPYEQYF. Together with reference TRBV11-2 and TRBJ2-7, the CDR3 gives the full variable domain: EAGVAQSPRYKIIEKRQSVAFWCNPISGHATLYWYQQILGQGPKLLIQFQNNGVVDDSQLPKDRFSAERLKGVDSTLKIQPAKLEDSAVYLCASSLVGIGVPYEQYFGPGTRLTVT.